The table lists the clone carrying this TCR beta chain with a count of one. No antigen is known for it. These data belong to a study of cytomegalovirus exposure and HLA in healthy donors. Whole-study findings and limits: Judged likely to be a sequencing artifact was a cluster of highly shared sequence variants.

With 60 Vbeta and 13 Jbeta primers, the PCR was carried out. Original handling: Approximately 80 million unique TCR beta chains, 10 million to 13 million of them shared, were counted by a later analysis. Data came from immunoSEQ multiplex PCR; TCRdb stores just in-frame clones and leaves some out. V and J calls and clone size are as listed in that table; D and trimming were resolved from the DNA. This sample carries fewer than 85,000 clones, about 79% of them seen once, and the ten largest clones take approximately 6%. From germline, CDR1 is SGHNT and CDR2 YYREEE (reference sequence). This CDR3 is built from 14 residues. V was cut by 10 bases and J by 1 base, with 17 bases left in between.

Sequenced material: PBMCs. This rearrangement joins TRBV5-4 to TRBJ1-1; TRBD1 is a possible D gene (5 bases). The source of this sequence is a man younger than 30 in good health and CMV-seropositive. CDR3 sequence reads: CAAGGVNKNTEAFF. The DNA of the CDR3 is TGTGCCGCGGGGGGGGTTAATAAGAACACTGAAGCTTTCTTT.